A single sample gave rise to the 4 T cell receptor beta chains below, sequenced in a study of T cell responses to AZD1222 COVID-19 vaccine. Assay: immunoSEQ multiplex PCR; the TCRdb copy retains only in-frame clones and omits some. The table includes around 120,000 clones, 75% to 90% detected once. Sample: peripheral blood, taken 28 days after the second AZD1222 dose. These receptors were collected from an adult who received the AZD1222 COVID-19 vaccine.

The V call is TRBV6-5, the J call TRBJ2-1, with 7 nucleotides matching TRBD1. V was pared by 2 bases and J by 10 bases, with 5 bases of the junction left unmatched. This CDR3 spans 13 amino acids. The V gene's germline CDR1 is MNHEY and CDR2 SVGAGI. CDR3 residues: CASSYTTGREQFF. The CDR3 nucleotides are TGTGCCAGCAGTTACACGACAGGGAGAGAGCAGTTCTTC.

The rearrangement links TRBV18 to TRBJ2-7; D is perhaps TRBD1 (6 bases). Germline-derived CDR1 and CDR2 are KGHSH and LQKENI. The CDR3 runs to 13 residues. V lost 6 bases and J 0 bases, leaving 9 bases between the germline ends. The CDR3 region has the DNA TGTGCCAGCTCCCGACAGGACTCCTACGAGCAGTACTTC. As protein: CASSRQDSYEQYF. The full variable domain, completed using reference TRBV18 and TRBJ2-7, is NAGVMQNPRHLVRRRGQEARLRCSPMKGHSHVYWYRQLPEEGLKFMVYLQKENIIDESGMPKERFSAEFPKEGPSILRIQQVVRGDSAAYFCASSRQDSYEQYFGPGTRLTVT.

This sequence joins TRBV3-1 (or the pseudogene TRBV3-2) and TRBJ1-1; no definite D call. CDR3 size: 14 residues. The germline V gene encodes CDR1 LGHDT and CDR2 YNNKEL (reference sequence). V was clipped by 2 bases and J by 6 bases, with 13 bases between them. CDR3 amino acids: CASSQRLSGSEAFF. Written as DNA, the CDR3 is TGTGCCAGCAGCCAACGTCTATCGGGCTCTGAAGCTTTCTTT.

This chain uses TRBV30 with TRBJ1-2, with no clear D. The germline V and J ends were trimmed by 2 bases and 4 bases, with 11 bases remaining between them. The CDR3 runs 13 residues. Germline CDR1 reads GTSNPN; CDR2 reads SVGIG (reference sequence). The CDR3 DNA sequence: TGTGCCTGGAGTTTGGGCCTAAGCTATGGCTACACCTTC. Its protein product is CAWSLGLSYGYTF.